This entry describes one T cell receptor (beta chain). Clones were read by immunoSEQ multiplex PCR, and TCRdb kept only the in-frame ones, dropping some. Of some 490,000 clones detected, 70% to 90% appear once; the ten largest clones hold more than 7.5%. The data are from a study of blood T cell repertoires in COVID-19. This CDR3 comprises 16 residues. Germline values: CDR1 MGHRA, CDR2 YSYEKL. The trim removed 4 bases at V and 6 bases at J, leaving 11 bases unmatched. This chain uses TRBV4-1 with TRBJ2-3; 9 nucleotides line up with TRBD2. This TCR derives from a woman aged 55-70 years who had recovered from COVID-19. The sequenced material came from PBMCs or T cells enriched from blood (not recorded which). The CDR3 region is CASSPAGGGIWDTQYF. The CDR3 DNA reads as TGCGCCAGCAGCCCAGCGGGGGGCGGTATATGGGATACGCAGTATTTT.